What follows are 8 T cell receptor beta chains derived from one specimen sequenced in a study of shared clonotypes between healthy human individuals. Using immunoSEQ multiplex PCR, the repertoire was profiled, and TCRdb retains in-frame clones only, with some absent. Of about 1.1 million clones in the sample, approximately 80% were seen once. The sample was memory CD4+ T cells from PBMCs. Documented subset: CD45RA-negative fraction. These receptors were obtained from a man younger than 35 in good health. Some clones in this sample may be carry-over from other donors' samples.

This sequence joins TRBV5-1 and TRBJ2-3, with TRBD2 matching over 10 bases. Germline V gene sequence: CDR1 SGHRS, CDR2 YFSETQ. J lost 6 bases, V lost 7 bases, and 8 bases had no gene match. CDR3 length equals 14 residues. This chain's CDR3 is CASRLAGEVDTQYF. Written as DNA, the CDR3 is TGCGCCAGCCGTCTAGCGGGAGAAGTGGATACGCAGTATTTT.

CDR3: CASSVTGGRYGYTF. The CDR3 DNA sequence: TGTGCCAGCAGTGTGACCGGGGGCAGGTATGGCTACACCTTC. This chain joins TRBV2 and TRBJ1-2; possibly TRBD1 for D (6 bases). Per the germline V gene, CDR1 is SNHLY and CDR2 is FYNNEI. With 4 bases removed from V and 5 bases from J, the gap between germline ends came to 14 bases. The CDR3 is 14 residues long.

This clone was seen just once. For the CDR3, the DNA is TGTGCCAGCAGTATAGGGGGGGCGTGGGGAGATACGCAGTATTTT. The encoded protein is CASSIGGAWGDTQYF. The chain recombines TRBV6-5 with TRBJ2-3; the D gene is possibly TRBD2 (7 bases). CDR1 is MNHEY, CDR2 SVGAGI, per germline. The V end lost 5 bases, the J end lost 5 bases, and 17 bases lay between the germline ends. CDR3 length equals 15 residues.

This clone has a single count. The chain has TRBV2 and TRBJ1-4, with a tentative D call TRBD1 (6 bases). This CDR3 has 14 residues. The V gene lost 7 bases and the J gene lost 8 bases, with 17 bases spanning the gap. CDR1 is SNHLY, CDR2 FYNNEI, per germline. The CDR3 bases are TGTGCCAGCACTGTGGACAGCTACGAAGAAAAACTGTTTTTT. It encodes CASTVDSYEEKLFF.

The V gene is TRBV30, the J gene TRBJ2-2; D ambiguous. Trimming left V 2 bases short and J 4 bases short, with 8 bases between. In germline, CDR1 is GTSNPN, CDR2 SVGIG (reference sequence). The CDR3 has 13 residues. CDR3 protein: CAWSRVGTGELFF. The CDR3 coding sequence is TGTGCCTGGAGTAGGGTGGGCACCGGGGAGCTGTTTTTT.

The chain recombines TRBV18 with TRBJ2-3, with D uncertain. Trimming took off 3 bases at V and 1 base at J, with 5 bases between the two ends. CDR1 is KGHSH, CDR2 LQKENI, per germline. The CDR3 runs to 13 residues. This CDR3 reads CASSPTGTDTQYF. Here the CDR3 DNA reads TGTGCCAGCTCACCCACAGGCACAGATACGCAGTATTTT.

On this clone: Its ends do not fully match the called genes, so a read error is possible. This rearrangement joins TRBV2 to TRBJ2-7, with D hard to call. The CDR3 loop spans 12 amino acids. Germline loops: CDR1 SNHLY, CDR2 FYNNEI. CDR3 bases: TGTGCCAGCAGCGAAGATTATTACGAGCAGTACTTC. Its protein is CASSEDYYEQYF.

The chain couples TRBV5-1 to TRBJ1-1; TRBD1 aligns across 9 bases. The ends lost 3 bases at V and 4 bases at J; junction bases unmatched: 13. Germline CDR1 and CDR2: SGHRS and YFSETQ. CDR3 length: 17 residues. CDR3 residues: CASSSRGQGRKVTEAFF. In DNA, the CDR3 is TGCGCCAGCAGCTCTAGGGGACAGGGAAGGAAGGTCACTGAAGCTTTCTTT.